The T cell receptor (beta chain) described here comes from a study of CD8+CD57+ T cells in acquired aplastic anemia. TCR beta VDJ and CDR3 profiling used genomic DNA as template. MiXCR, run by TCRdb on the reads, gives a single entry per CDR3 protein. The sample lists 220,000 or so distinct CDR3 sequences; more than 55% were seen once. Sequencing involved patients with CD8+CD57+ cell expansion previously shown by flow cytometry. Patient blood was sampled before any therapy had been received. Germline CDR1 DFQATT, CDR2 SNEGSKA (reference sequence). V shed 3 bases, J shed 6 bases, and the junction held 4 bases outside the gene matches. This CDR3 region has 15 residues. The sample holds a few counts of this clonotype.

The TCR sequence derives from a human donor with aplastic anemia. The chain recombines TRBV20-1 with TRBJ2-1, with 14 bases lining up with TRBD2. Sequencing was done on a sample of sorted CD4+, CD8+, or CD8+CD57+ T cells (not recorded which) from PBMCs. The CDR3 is CSASRTSGGLNEQFF. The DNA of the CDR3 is TGCAGTGCTAGTCGGACTAGCGGGGGGCTCAATGAGCAGTTCTTC.